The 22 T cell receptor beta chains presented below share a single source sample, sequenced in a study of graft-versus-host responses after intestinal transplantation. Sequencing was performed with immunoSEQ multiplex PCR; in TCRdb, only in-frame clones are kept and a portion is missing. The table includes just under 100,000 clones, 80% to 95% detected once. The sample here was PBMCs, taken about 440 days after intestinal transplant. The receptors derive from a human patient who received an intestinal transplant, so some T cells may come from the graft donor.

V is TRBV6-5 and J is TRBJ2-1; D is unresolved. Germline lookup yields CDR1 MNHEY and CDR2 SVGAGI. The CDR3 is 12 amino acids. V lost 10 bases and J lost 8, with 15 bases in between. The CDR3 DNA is TGTGCCACCAGGCCCCCCGGCGATGAGCAGTTCTTC. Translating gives CATRPPGDEQFF.

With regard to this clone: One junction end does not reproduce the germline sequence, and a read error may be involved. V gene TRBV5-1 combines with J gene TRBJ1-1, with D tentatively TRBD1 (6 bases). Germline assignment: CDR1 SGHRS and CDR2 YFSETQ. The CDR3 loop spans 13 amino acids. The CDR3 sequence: CAGSTRGGTEAFF. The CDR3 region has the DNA TGCGCCGGCAGCACCAGGGGAGGCACTGAAGCTTTCTTT.

CDR3 protein: CASSYSTRSETQYF. DNA of the CDR3: TGTGCCAGCAGTTACTCGACCAGGTCGGAGACCCAGTACTTC. The rearrangement joins TRBV6-5 to TRBJ2-5, with unresolved D. Germline V lookup: CDR1 MNHEY, CDR2 SVGAGI. Trimming pared 0 bases from V and 5 bases from J, leaving 10 bases between. This CDR3 is built from 14 residues.

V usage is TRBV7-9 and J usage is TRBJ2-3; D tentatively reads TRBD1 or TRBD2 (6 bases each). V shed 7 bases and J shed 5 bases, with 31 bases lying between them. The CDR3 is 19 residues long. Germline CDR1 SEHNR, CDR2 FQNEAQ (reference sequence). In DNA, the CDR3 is TGTGCCAGCACGGACCGGACTTTTTCCCGGGGGCAGGGAGTAGATACGCAGTATTTT. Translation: CASTDRTFSRGQGVDTQYF. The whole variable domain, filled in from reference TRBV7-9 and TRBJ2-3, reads DTGVSQNPRHKITKRGQNVTFRCDPISEHNRLYWYRQTLGQGPEFLTYFQNEAQLEKSRLLSDRFSAERPKGSFSTLEIQRTEQGDSAMYLCASTDRTFSRGQGVDTQYFGPGTRLTVL.

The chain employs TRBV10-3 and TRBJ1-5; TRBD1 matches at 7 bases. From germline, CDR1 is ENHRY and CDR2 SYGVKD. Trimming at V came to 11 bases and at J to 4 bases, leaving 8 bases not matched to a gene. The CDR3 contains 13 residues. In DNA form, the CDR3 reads TGTGCCCCACAGGGGTTGAGGAATCAGCCCCAGCATTTT. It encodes CAPQGLRNQPQHF.

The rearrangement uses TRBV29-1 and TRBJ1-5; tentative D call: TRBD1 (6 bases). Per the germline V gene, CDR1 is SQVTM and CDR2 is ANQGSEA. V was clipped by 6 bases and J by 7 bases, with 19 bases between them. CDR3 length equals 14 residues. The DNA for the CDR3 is TGCAGCGTAGCTGGTCCGGGGGCAGGACAGCCCCAGCATTTT. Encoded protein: CSVAGPGAGQPQHF. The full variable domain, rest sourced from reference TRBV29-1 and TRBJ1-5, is SAVISQKPSRDICQRGTSLTIQCQVDSQVTMMFWYRQQPGQSLTLIATANQGSEATYESGFVIDKFPISRPNLTFSTLTVSNMSPEDSSIYLCSVAGPGAGQPQHFGDGTRLSIL.

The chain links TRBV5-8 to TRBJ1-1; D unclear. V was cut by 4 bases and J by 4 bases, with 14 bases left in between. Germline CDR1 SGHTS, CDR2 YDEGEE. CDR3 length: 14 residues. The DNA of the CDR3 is TGTGCCAGCAGCACCCGACAAGGCCTCACTGAAGCTTTCTTT. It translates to CASSTRQGLTEAFF.

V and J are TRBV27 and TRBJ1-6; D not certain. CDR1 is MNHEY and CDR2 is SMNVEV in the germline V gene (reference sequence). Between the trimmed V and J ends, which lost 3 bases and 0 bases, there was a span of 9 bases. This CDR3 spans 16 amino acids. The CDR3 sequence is CASSFYGSSYNSPLHF. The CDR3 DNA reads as TGTGCCAGCAGTTTTTATGGGAGCTCCTATAATTCACCCCTCCACTTT.

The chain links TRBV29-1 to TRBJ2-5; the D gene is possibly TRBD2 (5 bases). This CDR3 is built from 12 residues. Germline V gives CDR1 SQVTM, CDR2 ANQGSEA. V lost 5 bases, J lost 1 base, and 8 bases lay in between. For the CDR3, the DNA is TGCAGCGTTATCGGGATCCAAGAGACCCAGTACTTC. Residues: CSVIGIQETQYF.

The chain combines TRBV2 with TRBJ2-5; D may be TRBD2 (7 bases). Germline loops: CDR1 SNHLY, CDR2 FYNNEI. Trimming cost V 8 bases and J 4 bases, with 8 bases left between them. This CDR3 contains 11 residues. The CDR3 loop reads CASGGAETQYF. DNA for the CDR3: TGTGCCAGCGGGGGGGCAGAGACCCAGTACTTC.

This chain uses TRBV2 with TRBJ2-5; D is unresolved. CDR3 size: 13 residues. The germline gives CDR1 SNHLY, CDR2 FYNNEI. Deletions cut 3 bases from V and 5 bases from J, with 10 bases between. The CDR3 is CASSDWVKETQYF. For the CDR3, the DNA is TGTGCCAGCAGTGATTGGGTTAAGGAGACCCAGTACTTC.

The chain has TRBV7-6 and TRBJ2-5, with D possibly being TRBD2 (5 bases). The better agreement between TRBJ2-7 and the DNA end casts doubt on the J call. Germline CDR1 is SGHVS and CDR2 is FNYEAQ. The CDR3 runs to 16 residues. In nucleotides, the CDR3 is TGTGCCAGCAGCTTAGGCGGAGGCAGGTCGAACTACGAGCAGTACTTC. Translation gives CASSLGGGRSNYEQYF.

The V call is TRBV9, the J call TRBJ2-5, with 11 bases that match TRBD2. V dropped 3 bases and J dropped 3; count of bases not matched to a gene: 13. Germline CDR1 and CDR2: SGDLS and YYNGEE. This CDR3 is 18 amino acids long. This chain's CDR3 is CASSGRGLAGGREETQYF. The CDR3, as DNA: TGTGCCAGCAGCGGCCGGGGGCTAGCGGGGGGTAGGGAAGAGACCCAGTACTTC.

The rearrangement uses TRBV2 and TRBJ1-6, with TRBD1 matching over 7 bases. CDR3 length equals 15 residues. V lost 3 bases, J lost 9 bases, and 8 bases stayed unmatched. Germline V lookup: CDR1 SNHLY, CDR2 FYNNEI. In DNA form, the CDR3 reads TGTGCCAGCAGTGATTTGAGACAGGGCGGTTCACCCCTCCACTTT. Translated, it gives CASSDLRQGGSPLHF.

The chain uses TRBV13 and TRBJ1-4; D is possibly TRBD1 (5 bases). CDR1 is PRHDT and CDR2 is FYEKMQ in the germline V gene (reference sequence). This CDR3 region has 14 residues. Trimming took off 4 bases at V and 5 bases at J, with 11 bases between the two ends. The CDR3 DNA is TGTGCCAGCAGCTGGGGACGGCCGAATGAAAAACTGTTTTTT. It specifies CASSWGRPNEKLFF.

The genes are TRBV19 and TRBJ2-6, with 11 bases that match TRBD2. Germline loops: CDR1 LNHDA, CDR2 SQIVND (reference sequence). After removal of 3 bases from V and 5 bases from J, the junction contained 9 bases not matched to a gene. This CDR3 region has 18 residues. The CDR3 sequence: CASSIKGLAVLWANVLTF. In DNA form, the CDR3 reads TGTGCCAGTAGTATTAAGGGACTAGCGGTACTCTGGGCCAACGTCCTGACTTTC.

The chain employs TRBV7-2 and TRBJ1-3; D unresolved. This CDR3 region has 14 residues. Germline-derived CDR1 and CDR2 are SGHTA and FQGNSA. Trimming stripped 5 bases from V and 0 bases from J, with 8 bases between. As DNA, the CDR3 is TGTGCCAGCAGCGCCTCGGGCTCTGGAAACACCATATATTTT. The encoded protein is CASSASGSGNTIYF. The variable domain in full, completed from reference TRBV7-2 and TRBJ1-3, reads GAGVSQSPSNKVTEKGKDVELRCDPISGHTALYWYRQSLGQGLEFLIYFQGNSAPDKSGLPSDRFSAERTGGSVSTLTIQRTQQEDSAVYLCASSASGSGNTIYFGEGSWLTVV.

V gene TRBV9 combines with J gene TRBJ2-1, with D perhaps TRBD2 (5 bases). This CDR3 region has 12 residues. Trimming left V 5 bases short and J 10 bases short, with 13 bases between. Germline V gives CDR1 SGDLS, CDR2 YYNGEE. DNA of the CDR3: TGTGCCAGCAGAGATCTAGCAGGCGAGCAGTTCTTC. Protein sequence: CASRDLAGEQFF.

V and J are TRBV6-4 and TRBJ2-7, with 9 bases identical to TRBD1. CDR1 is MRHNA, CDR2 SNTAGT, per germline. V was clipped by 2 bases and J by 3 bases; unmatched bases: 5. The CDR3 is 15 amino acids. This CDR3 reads CASSDRTGVGYEQYF. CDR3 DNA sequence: TGTGCCAGCAGTGACCGGACAGGGGTGGGCTACGAGCAGTACTTC.

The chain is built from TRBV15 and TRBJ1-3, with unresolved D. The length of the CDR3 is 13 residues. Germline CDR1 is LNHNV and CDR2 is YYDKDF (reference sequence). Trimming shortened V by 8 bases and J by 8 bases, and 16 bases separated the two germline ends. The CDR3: CATGLPTGDTIYF. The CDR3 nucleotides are TGTGCCACCGGGCTTCCAACTGGGGACACCATATATTTT. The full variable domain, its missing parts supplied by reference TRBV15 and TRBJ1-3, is DAMVIQNPRYQVTQFGKPVTLSCSQTLNHNVMYWYQQKSSQAPKLLFHYYDKDFNNEADTPDNFQSRRPNTSFCFLDIRSPGLGDTAMYLCATGLPTGDTIYFGEGSWLTVV.

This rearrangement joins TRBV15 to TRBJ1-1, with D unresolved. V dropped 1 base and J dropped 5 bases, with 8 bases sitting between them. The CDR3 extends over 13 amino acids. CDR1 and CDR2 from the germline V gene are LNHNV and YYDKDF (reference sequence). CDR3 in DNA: TGTGCCACCAGCAGAGGCAGGTGGACTGAAGCTTTCTTT. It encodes CATSRGRWTEAFF.

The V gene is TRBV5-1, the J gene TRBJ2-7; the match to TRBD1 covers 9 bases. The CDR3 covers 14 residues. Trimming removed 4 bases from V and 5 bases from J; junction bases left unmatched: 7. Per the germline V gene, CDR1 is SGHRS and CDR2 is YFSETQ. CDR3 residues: CASSPSTGGDEQYF. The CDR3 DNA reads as TGCGCCAGCAGCCCCTCGACAGGGGGTGACGAGCAGTACTTC. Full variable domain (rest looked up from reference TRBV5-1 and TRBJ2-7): KAGVTQTPRYLIKTRGQQVTLSCSPISGHRSVSWYQQTPGQGLQFLFEYFSETQRNKGNFPGRFSGRQFSNSRSEMNVSTLELGDSALYLCASSPSTGGDEQYFGPGTRLTVT.